What follows describes a single TCR beta chain. Which antigen it targets is not known. No much larger clonotype is one base removed from it; base qualities were not supplied. In the paper's terms, the treatment or condition label means: suppressive antiretroviral therapy. As a nonspecific positive control representing the CD4+ T cell repertoire, the cells were stimulated with anti-CD3/anti-CD28 magnetic beads. CD4+ T cells that responded were sorted based on upregulation of both CD40 ligand and CD69. HIV-1-infected adults in whom suppressive ART had been started during chronic infection were enrolled as participants. Plasma HIV-1 RNA had been undetectable (below 50 copies/mL) in participants for at least 4 years. To be included, participants needed a CD4+ T cell count above 400 cells/uL and a positive CMV serology. Before stimulation, PBMCs were isolated using density centrifugation and depleted of CD8+ T cells. Stimulation of CD8-depleted PBMCs was carried out for approximately 17 hours with anti-CD28/CD49d costimulation, CD40-blocking antibody and enfuvirtide, to prevent new infections. Cell sorting was done on a Beckman Coulter MoFlo Legacy or XDP sorter, and dead cells were excluded with propidium iodide. Genomic DNA was extracted using the QIAamp DNA Mini Kit for samples with more than one million cells and using the Quick-DNA Microprep Kit for all other samples.

This specimen belongs to a study of persistence of HIV-infected CD4 T cells (dated by TCRdb to 2020 to 2021). For the wider study: The median time participants had been on suppressive ART was roughly eight years. Peripheral blood samples of up to roughly 200 mL were obtained at multiple time points, with the exception of a couple of participants, for whom leukapheresis was performed at a single time point. Anti-CD3/anti-CD28 stimulation activated a higher proportion of cells, with a lower memory fraction, than antigen stimulation. CMV- and HIV-1 Gag-responding CD4+ T cells were isolated from ART-treated individuals so that antigen-driven clonal expansion of HIV-1-infected cells could be examined. The clonality of all cells in each sorted population was measured by TCRbeta sequencing, and the clonality of infected cells was measured by proviral sequencing. The TCR cluster analysis across participants included under ten participants for CMV and 6 or 7 participants for Gag.

The study at large found these results: Within the same sorted populations, TCR oligoclonality correlated with proviral oligoclonality. TCRbeta richness in CMV- and Gag-responding cells was significantly lower than in anti-CD3/anti-CD28-responding cells; CMV-responding cells had higher oligoclonality than CD3/CD28-stimulated and Gag-responding cells. Because the TCR analyses were done in bulk, restricting them to just the rare CMV-responding cells that actually carried HIV-1 proviruses was not possible. Antigen-responding cells were enriched for degenerate expanded CDR3beta sequences, which suggests convergent selection of CD4+ responses to CMV and Gag. Few individuals were included in the study, and only a limited range of antigens was tested.

Via the germline V gene, CDR1 is MNHNS and CDR2 SASEGT. The CDR3 contains 13 residues, cysteine and phenylalanine counted. The retained sequence is limited to the CDR3, 39 bases, with the frame set at the first base. Deletion took 2 bases off V and 10 bases off J, with a span of 14 bases between the germline ends. The immunoSEQ hsTCRB assay version 4 in survey mode was used to sequence TCRbeta repertoires from genomic DNA. Genomic DNA was diluted to roughly 9.5 ng/uL, using up to 1 ug per sample for TCRbeta sequencing. In the authors' own workflow: ImmunoSeq Analyzer 3.0 was used for analysis of TCRbeta data, and diversity was computed on productive nucleotide rearrangements. Using the Immunarch R package, lower-bound TCR diversity was estimated with the improved Chao index and clonality was estimated with the Gini coefficient. When different nucleotide rearrangements encoded the same CDR3beta amino acid sequence, each rearrangement was treated as a distinct clonotype. Differential abundance analysis identified TCRbeta sequences significantly enriched in antigen-responding cells relative to anti-CD3/anti-CD28-activated cells. TCRs were clustered by predicted peptide-MHC specificity with GLIPH2, both within individual participants and across merged participant data sets. Drawn from immuneACCESS, this table holds only the in-frame rearrangements with V and J called that TCRdb kept. Clones are partly lost; checked studies trace under half to an unresolved V gene and leave the rest unexplained. The D gene and trimming were derived from the DNA, and the V and J assignments and clone size from that table. The sample has approximately 46,000 clones on record, 80% to 90% of them singletons. The ten largest clonotypes hold approximately 3.2% of the sample.

The receptor's source is an adult woman with HIV who was CMV-seropositive. The source material was CD4+ T cells sorted from PBMCs after roughly 17-hour stimulation, sampled from a patient who received antiretroviral therapy. Explained via the paper, the cell subset or site label denotes: CD40L+CD69+ CD4 T cells responding to anti-CD3/anti-CD28 beads, representing the overall repertoire. This chain is built from TRBV6-1 and TRBJ1-1; the D segment could be TRBD1, given 6 matching bases. The CDR3 reads as follows: CASSESRQGRAFF. The DNA sequence is given as TGTGCCAGCAGTGAATCCCGGCAGGGGCGAGCTTTCTTT.